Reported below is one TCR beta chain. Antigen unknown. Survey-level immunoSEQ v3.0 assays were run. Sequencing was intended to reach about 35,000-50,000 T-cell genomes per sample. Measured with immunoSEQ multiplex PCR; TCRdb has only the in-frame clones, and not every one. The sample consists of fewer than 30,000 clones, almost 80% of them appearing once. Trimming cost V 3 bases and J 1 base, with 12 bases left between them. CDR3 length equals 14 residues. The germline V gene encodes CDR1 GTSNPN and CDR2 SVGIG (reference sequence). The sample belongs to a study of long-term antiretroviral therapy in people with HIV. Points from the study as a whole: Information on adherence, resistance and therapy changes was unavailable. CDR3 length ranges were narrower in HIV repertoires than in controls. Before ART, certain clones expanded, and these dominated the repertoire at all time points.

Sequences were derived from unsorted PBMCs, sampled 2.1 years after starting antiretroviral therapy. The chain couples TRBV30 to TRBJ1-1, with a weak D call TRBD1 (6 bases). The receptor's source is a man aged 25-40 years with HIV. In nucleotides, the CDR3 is TGTGCCTGGAGGCCTAGAGGGGGGAACACTGAAGCTTTCTTT. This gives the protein CAWRPRGGNTEAFF.